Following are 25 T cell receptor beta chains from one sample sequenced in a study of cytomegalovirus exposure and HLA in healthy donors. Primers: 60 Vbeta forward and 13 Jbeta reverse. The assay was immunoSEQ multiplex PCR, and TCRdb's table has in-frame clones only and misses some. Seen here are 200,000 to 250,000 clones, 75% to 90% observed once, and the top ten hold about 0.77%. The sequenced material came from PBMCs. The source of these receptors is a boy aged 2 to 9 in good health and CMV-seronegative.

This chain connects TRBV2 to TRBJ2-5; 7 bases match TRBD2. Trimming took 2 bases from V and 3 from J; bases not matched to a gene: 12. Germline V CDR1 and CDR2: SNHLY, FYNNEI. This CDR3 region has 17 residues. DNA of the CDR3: TGTGCCAGCAGTGAAAGGATCTGGACGGGACTAAAAGAGACCCAGTACTTC. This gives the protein CASSERIWTGLKETQYF.

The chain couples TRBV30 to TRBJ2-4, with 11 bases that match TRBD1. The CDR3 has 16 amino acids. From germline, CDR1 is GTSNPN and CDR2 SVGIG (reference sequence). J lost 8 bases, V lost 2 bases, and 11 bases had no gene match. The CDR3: CAWSPPPGTGGYIQYF. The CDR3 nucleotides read TGTGCCTGGAGTCCCCCCCCCGGGACAGGGGGGTACATTCAGTACTTC.

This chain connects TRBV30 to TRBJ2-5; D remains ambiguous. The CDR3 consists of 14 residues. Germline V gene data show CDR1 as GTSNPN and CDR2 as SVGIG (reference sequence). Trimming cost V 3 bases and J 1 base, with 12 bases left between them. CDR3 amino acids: CAWSPRPVQETQYF. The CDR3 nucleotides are TGTGCCTGGAGCCCCAGGCCGGTCCAAGAGACCCAGTACTTC.

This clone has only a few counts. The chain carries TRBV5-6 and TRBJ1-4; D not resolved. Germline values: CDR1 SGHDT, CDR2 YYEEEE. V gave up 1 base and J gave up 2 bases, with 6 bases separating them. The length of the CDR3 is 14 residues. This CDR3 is CASSLTVTNEKLFF. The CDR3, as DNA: TGTGCCAGCAGCTTGACAGTTACTAATGAAAAACTGTTTTTT.

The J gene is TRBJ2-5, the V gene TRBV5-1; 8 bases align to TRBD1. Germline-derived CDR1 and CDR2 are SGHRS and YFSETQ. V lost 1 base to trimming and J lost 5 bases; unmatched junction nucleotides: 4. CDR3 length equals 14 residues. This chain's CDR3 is CASSLTGGSETQYF. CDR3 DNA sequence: TGCGCCAGCAGCTTGACAGGGGGAAGCGAGACCCAGTACTTC.

The CDR3 loop reads CASSLAPAYPSSYEQYF. As DNA, the CDR3 is TGTGCCAGCAGCTTAGCGCCCGCGTATCCTAGCTCCTACGAGCAGTACTTC. The chain links TRBV7-2 to TRBJ2-7; D gene unclear. V lost 0 bases to trimming and J lost 0 bases, with 15 bases between them. The CDR3 runs to 17 residues. Germline CDR1 SGHTA, CDR2 FQGNSA.

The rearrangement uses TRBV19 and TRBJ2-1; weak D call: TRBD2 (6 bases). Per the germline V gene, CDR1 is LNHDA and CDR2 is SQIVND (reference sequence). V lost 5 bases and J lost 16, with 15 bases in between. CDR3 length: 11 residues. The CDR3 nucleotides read TGTGCCAGTAGTCCCGGGACTGCGGTTTTCTTC. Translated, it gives CASSPGTAVFF.

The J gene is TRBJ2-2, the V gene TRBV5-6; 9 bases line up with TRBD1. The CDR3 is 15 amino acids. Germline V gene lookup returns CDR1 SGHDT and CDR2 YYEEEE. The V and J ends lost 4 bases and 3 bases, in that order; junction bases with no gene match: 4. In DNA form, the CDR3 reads TGTGCCAGCAGCCGCACAGGGGGCTACACCGGGGAGCTGTTTTTT. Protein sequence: CASSRTGGYTGELFF.

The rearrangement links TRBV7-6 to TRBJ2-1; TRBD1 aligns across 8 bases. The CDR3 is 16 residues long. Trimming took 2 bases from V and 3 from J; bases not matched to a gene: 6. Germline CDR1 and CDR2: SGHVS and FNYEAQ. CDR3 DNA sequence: TGTGCCAGCAGCTTAAACAGGGGGGCAAGCTACAATGAGCAGTTCTTC. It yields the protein CASSLNRGASYNEQFF.

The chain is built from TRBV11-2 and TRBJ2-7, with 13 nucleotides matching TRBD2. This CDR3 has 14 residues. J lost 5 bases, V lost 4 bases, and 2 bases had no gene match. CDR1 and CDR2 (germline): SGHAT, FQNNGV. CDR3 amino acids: CASSSGLAGDEQYF. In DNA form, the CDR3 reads TGTGCCAGCAGCTCTGGACTAGCGGGAGACGAGCAGTACTTC.

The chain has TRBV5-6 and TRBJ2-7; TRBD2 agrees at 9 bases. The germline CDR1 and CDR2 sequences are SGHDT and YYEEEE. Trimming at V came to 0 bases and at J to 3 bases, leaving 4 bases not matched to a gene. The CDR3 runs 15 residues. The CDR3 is CASSLASGAHYEQYF. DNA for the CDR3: TGTGCCAGCAGCTTGGCTAGCGGGGCGCACTACGAGCAGTACTTC.

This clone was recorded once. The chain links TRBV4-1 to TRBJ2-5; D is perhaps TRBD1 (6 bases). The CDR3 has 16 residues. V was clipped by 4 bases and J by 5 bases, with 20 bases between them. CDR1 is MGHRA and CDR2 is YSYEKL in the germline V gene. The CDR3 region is CASSRRLTGSGETQYF. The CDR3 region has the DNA TGCGCCAGCAGCCGCAGACTCACAGGGTCGGGCGAGACCCAGTACTTC.

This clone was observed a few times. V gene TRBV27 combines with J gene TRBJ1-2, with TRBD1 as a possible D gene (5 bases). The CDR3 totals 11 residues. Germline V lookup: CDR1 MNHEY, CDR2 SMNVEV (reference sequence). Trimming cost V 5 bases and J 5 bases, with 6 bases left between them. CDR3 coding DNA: TGTGCCAGCAGTCCAGGGTATGGCTACACCTTC. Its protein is CASSPGYGYTF.

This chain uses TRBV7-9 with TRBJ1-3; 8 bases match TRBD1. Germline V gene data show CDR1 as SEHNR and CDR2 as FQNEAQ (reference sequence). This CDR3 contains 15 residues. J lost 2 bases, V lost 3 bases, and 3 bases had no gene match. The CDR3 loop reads CASSFLQGAGNTIYF. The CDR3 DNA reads TGTGCCAGCAGCTTCCTACAGGGGGCTGGAAACACCATATATTTT.

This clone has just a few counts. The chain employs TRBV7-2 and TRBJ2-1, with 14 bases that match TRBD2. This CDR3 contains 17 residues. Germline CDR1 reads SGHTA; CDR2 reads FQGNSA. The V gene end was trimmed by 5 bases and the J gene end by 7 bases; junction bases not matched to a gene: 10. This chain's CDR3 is CASSRTGTSGSRNEQFF. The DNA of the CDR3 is TGTGCCAGCAGCCGGACCGGGACTAGCGGGAGTAGGAATGAGCAGTTCTTC.

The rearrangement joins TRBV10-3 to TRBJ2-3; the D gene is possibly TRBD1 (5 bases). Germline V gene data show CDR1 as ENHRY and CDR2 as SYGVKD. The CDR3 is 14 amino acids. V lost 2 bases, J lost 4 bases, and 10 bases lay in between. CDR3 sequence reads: CAISELGAADTQYF. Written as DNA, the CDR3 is TGTGCCATCAGTGAGCTAGGGGCCGCAGATACGCAGTATTTT.

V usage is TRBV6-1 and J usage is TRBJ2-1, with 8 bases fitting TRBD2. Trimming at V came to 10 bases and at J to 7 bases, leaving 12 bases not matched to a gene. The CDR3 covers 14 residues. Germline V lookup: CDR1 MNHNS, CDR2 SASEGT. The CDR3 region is CAMSPGLEANEQFF. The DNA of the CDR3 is TGTGCCATGTCACCGGGACTAGAGGCAAATGAGCAGTTCTTC.

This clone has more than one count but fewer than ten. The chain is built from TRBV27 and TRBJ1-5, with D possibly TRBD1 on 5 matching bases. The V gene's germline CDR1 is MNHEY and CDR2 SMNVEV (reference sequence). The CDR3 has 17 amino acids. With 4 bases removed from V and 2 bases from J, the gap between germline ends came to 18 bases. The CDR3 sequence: CASSSMAGGVGNQPQHF. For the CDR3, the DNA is TGTGCCAGCAGTTCCATGGCTGGAGGGGTTGGCAATCAGCCCCAGCATTTT.

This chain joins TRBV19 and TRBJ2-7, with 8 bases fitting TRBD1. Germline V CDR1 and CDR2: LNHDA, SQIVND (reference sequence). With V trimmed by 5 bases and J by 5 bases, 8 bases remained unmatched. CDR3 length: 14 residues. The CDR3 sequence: CASSQRTGHNEQYF. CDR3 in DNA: TGTGCCAGTAGTCAGAGGACAGGGCACAACGAGCAGTACTTC.

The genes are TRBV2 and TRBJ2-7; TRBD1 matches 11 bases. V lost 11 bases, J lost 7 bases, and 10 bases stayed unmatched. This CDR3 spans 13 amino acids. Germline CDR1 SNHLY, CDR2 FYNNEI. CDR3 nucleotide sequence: TGTGCCGGAAGAGGACAGGGGGCGTGTGAGCAGTACTTC. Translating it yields CAGRGQGACEQYF.

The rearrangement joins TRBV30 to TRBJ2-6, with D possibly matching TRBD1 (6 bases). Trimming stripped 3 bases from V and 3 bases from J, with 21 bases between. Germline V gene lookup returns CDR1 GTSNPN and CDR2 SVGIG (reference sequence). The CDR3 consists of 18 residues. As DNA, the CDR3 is TGTGCCTGGAGCGTCGACAGGACCTCCCTTGGTGGGGCCAACGTCCTGACTTTC. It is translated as CAWSVDRTSLGGANVLTF.

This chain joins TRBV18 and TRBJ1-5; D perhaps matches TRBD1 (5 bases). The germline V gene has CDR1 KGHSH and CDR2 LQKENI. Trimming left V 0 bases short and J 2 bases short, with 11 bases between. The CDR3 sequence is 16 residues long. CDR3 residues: CASSPPGGGGNQPQHF. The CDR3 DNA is TGTGCCAGCTCACCACCGGGGGGAGGTGGCAATCAGCCCCAGCATTTT.

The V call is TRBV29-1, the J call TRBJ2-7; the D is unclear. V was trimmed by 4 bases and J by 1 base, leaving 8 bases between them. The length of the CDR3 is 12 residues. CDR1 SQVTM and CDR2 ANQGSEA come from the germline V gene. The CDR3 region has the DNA TGCAGCGTTGTATCAGATTCCTACGAGCAGTACTTC. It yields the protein CSVVSDSYEQYF.

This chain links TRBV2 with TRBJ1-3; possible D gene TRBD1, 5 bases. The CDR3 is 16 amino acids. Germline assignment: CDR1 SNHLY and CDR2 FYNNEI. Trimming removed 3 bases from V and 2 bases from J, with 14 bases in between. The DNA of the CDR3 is TGTGCCAGCAGTGATAGGAAGGGGTTAGCTGGAAACACCATATATTTT. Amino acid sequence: CASSDRKGLAGNTIYF.

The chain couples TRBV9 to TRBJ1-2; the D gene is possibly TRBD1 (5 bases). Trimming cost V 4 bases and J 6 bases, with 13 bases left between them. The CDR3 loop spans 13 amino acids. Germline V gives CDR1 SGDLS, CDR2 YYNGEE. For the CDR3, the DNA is TGTGCCAGCAGCCCCAACCGGGGGGATGGCTACACCTTC. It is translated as CASSPNRGDGYTF.